The T cell receptor (beta chain) under discussion was sequenced for a study of cytomegalovirus exposure and HLA in healthy donors (dated 2017 in TCRdb). Some background on the complete study: In an earlier analysis of approximately 500 of the donors, approximately 260 Gb of sequence data and 120 million or so unique TCR beta sequences from about 179 million T cells were reported. Typing coverage differed by locus: A, B, C, DRB1 and DQB1 were typed in about 620-640 donors, DQA1 in roughly 500, DPA1 in nearly 610, and DPB1 in 400 to 490. A later genetic analysis used genome-wide SNP genotypes for about 65% of the roughly 700 donors, treating that subset as a discovery cohort. The study combined high-throughput TCR immunosequencing, statistical association of individual TCRs with disease status, and machine learning to predict cytomegalovirus infection status. A separate validation cohort of roughly 120 different subjects was used in addition to the roughly 670-subject first cohort. A later analysis re-analyzed previously published TCR beta repertoires from about 730 donors and added high-resolution HLA genotyping to study TCR occurrence patterns. Donor age, sex, ethnicity and CMV serostatus were compiled alongside the repertoire data. The study aimed to test whether signatures of past pathogen exposure could be identified by cataloging public T cell receptors. Among the roughly 400 genotyped donors, more than 70% belonged to the genetic ancestry cluster associated with self-reported Caucasian donors. Because of strong linkage in the cohort, five DR-DQ haplotypes were treated as single units for association and clustering. An earlier analysis of around 640 of the donors used high-throughput TCR beta sequencing to judge whether each TCR beta V gene segment behaved as functional or pseudogenic. Rather than drawing on any new phenotypic data, the later analysis identified candidate immune exposures from TCR beta sequences and the way those sequences occurred across donors. Among a few hundred genotyped donors of the cohort, an average of about 240,000 unique TCR beta nucleotide sequences were sequenced per donor, about a sixth of them non-productive. All discovery cohort repertoires had been generated on a single sequencing platform. About 300 gigabases of sequencing data and 80 million or so unique TCR sequences were included in an early release covering 550 to 650 HLA-typed donors. HLA typing included class I and class II loci at four-digit resolution. The study used immunosequencing to profile the T cell repertoires of under 700 subjects and linked those repertoires to cytomegalovirus serostatus.

To note about this clone: There is no known antigen for this receptor. Base quality data are lacking; no much larger clone is found one base away.

Results and caveats for the whole study, not just this receptor: A later analysis reported that several top co-occurrence clusters appeared linked to parvovirus B19, influenza, CMV and Epstein-Barr virus. Broadly in line with IMGT annotations, most TCR beta V segments showed up in productive rearrangements about 87% or about 30% of the time in an earlier analysis of approximately 600 of the donors. The classifier was reported to diagnose cytomegalovirus status with high specificity and sensitivity in both the original and validation cohorts. Because the 87-base-pair reads could not distinguish some IMGT-functional V segments, including TRBV6-2 and TRBV6-3, those segments were excluded. Roughly uniform sequencing depth across donors was assumed in presence/absence analyses, although this assumption may not hold. A later analysis found that most CMV-associated TCR beta chains appeared HLA-restricted, with HLA associations seemingly driven largely by CMV exposure. Because counts were too low, approximately 18 rarely observed V segments, including chromosome 9 orphons, were excluded from the earlier analysis of fewer than 650 of the donors. Specific HLA alleles were associated with 15,000 to 20,000 TCR beta sequences at a false discovery rate of 0.05 in a later analysis. In a later analysis, the rate of TCR association differed among HLA loci, with DRB1 alleles having the most associated TCRs and HLA-C alleles having the fewest. CMV serostatus was the only immune exposure information available for the cohort. When HLA alleles, especially DR and DQ, strongly co-occurred, TCR associations were difficult to assign to individual alleles. An association between a missense DCLRE1C variant and V-gene and J-gene trimming of TCR beta chains was found in a later genetic analysis and replicated in an independent cohort. Most TCR sequences were seen in very few donors, while some public TCRs were found in many individuals. It was suggested by the authors that the approach could potentially be generalized to other disease states and immunological phenotypes. The sequencing pipeline was judged likely to have produced a cluster of highly shared sequence variants as a technical artifact. Only TCR beta chains were sequenced in this cohort, and the absence of alpha or paired-chain data limited detectable features. Compared with equally common non-associated chains, HLA-associated TCR beta chains in a later analysis were more clonally expanded and had lower generation probabilities. A few of the identified cytomegalovirus-associated TCR beta chains were confirmed in vitro to be specific for cytomegalovirus antigens. Because HLA typing was missing for some donors at each locus, association tests included only the typed subset. A total of roughly 160 TCR beta chains were listed by the study as associated with cytomegalovirus. A further reported finding was that TCR beta sequences accurately predicted the HLA-A and HLA-B alleles for most subjects in the first cohort. According to a later genetic analysis, donors in an Asian-associated ancestry cluster had fewer N-insertions in productive TCRs than the approximately 700-donor mean. Correlated functional status among segregating V segments might be attributable to linkage disequilibrium, but an unknown experimental factor could not be ruled out.

The cohort was made up of under 800 healthy bone marrow donors. All cohort members were sampled while nominally healthy, although unrecorded immune exposures were likely present. The donor was CMV seronegative and was included in the group of a few hundred seronegative cohort members. A peripheral blood sample was provided by each donor, and peripheral blood mononuclear cells were used for TCR beta sequencing. The Qiagen DNeasy Blood Extraction Kit was used to extract genomic DNA from the blood cell samples. From a lookup of the germline V gene, CDR1 and CDR2 are SGHRS and YFSETQ. Relative to germline, V is missing 3 bases and J is missing 5 bases, with 10 bases of the junction outside any gene match. Including the terminal cysteine and phenylalanine, the CDR3 comprises 15 residues. Only the CDR3 portion is preserved as DNA: 45 bases, with reading frame beginning at the first base. The library was produced with the immunoSEQ multiplex PCR assay. The multiplex PCR relied on a mix of 60 forward primers for TCR Vbeta segments and 13 reverse primers for TCR Jbeta segments. Amplification of the CDR3 region of rearranged TCR beta genes was performed with a multiplex PCR assay on genomic DNA. The Illumina HiSeq System was used to sequence the amplified TCR beta libraries as 87-base-pair reads. The authors' pipeline ran thus. In a later analysis, about 80 million unique TCR beta chains were counted across the roughly 670 repertoires, and some 10 million of these chains were shared by at least two donors. Raw reads were error-corrected and collapsed into unique sequences with a nearest-neighbor algorithm that merged closely related sequences to remove PCR and sequencing errors. Alignment of CDR3 sequences to IMGT reference sequences was used to assign V, D and J gene segments. Each retained sequence needed at least a six-nucleotide match to both a V gene segment and a J gene segment. Rearrangements were classified as productive when the CDR3 lacked stop codons and remained in frame with V and J, and all other rearrangements were classified as non-productive. CDR3 was defined according to IMGT convention as the region running from the second conserved V-encoded cysteine to the conserved J-encoded phenylalanine. The earlier analysis of fewer than 750 of the donors excluded sequences that lacked an unambiguous match to a single V gene segment. An earlier analysis of about 590 of the donors classified V segments as functional when productive rearrangements were above 56.7% and as segregating when the standard deviation between donors was above 5%. To diagnose cytomegalovirus status from the catalog of TCR beta chain sequences, a statistical classification framework was built. In a later analysis, V and J genes were assigned by comparing TCR nucleotide sequences against IMGT/GENE-DB human TR gene sequences. A later analysis assigned CDR3 sequences and most-parsimonious VDJ recombination scenarios with the TCRdist pipeline. A later analysis defined each TCR beta chain by its CDR3 amino acid sequence plus V-gene family, and excluded reads lacking a unique V-gene family. A later analysis removed nearly 600 highly shared, low-generation-probability nucleotide sequences to deal with suspected cross-contamination and a sequencing artifact. A later analysis calculated a clonal expansion index for each public chain from normalized within-repertoire ranks of inferred template counts. In a later analysis, generation probabilities were computed with a VDJ recombination model fitted to out-of-frame rearrangements, and the resulting probabilities were checked against IGoR. In a later analysis, hypergeometric tests were used to score TCR-TCR, TCR-HLA and TCR-CMV co-occurrence, with a repertoire-size bias correction applied to TCR pairs. A later analysis estimated false discovery rates by permuting HLA or CMV assignments 20 times. In a later analysis, co-occurring TCRs were grouped using DBSCAN, with TCRdist sequence similarity added in when clustering inside HLA-allele-positive subsets. Repertoires with fewer than 30,000 or more than 120,000 public chains were left out of co-occurrence clustering, as were about five repertoires with anomalous nucleotide sharing. Here the immuneACCESS table is served through TCRdb, limited to in-frame sequences with V and J called. Missing clones are a known gap in these copies; in checked studies unresolved V genes cover under half, and the rest lacks a known reason. V, J and clone size are taken as reported in that table, and D and trimming were inferred from the DNA itself. The sample table contains about 170,000 clones; only one count was recorded for 80% to 90% of them. The top ten clonotypes cover 2.4% of the sample.

The V and J segments used are TRBV5-1 and TRBJ2-7; a stretch of 8 junction bases matches TRBD1. Specimen: PBMCs. The origin of this receptor is a male donor in good health and CMV-seronegative. This receptor carries the CDR3 CASSSGSWTGNEQYF. The nucleotides are TGCGCCAGCAGCTCCGGTAGTTGGACAGGGAACGAGCAGTACTTC.